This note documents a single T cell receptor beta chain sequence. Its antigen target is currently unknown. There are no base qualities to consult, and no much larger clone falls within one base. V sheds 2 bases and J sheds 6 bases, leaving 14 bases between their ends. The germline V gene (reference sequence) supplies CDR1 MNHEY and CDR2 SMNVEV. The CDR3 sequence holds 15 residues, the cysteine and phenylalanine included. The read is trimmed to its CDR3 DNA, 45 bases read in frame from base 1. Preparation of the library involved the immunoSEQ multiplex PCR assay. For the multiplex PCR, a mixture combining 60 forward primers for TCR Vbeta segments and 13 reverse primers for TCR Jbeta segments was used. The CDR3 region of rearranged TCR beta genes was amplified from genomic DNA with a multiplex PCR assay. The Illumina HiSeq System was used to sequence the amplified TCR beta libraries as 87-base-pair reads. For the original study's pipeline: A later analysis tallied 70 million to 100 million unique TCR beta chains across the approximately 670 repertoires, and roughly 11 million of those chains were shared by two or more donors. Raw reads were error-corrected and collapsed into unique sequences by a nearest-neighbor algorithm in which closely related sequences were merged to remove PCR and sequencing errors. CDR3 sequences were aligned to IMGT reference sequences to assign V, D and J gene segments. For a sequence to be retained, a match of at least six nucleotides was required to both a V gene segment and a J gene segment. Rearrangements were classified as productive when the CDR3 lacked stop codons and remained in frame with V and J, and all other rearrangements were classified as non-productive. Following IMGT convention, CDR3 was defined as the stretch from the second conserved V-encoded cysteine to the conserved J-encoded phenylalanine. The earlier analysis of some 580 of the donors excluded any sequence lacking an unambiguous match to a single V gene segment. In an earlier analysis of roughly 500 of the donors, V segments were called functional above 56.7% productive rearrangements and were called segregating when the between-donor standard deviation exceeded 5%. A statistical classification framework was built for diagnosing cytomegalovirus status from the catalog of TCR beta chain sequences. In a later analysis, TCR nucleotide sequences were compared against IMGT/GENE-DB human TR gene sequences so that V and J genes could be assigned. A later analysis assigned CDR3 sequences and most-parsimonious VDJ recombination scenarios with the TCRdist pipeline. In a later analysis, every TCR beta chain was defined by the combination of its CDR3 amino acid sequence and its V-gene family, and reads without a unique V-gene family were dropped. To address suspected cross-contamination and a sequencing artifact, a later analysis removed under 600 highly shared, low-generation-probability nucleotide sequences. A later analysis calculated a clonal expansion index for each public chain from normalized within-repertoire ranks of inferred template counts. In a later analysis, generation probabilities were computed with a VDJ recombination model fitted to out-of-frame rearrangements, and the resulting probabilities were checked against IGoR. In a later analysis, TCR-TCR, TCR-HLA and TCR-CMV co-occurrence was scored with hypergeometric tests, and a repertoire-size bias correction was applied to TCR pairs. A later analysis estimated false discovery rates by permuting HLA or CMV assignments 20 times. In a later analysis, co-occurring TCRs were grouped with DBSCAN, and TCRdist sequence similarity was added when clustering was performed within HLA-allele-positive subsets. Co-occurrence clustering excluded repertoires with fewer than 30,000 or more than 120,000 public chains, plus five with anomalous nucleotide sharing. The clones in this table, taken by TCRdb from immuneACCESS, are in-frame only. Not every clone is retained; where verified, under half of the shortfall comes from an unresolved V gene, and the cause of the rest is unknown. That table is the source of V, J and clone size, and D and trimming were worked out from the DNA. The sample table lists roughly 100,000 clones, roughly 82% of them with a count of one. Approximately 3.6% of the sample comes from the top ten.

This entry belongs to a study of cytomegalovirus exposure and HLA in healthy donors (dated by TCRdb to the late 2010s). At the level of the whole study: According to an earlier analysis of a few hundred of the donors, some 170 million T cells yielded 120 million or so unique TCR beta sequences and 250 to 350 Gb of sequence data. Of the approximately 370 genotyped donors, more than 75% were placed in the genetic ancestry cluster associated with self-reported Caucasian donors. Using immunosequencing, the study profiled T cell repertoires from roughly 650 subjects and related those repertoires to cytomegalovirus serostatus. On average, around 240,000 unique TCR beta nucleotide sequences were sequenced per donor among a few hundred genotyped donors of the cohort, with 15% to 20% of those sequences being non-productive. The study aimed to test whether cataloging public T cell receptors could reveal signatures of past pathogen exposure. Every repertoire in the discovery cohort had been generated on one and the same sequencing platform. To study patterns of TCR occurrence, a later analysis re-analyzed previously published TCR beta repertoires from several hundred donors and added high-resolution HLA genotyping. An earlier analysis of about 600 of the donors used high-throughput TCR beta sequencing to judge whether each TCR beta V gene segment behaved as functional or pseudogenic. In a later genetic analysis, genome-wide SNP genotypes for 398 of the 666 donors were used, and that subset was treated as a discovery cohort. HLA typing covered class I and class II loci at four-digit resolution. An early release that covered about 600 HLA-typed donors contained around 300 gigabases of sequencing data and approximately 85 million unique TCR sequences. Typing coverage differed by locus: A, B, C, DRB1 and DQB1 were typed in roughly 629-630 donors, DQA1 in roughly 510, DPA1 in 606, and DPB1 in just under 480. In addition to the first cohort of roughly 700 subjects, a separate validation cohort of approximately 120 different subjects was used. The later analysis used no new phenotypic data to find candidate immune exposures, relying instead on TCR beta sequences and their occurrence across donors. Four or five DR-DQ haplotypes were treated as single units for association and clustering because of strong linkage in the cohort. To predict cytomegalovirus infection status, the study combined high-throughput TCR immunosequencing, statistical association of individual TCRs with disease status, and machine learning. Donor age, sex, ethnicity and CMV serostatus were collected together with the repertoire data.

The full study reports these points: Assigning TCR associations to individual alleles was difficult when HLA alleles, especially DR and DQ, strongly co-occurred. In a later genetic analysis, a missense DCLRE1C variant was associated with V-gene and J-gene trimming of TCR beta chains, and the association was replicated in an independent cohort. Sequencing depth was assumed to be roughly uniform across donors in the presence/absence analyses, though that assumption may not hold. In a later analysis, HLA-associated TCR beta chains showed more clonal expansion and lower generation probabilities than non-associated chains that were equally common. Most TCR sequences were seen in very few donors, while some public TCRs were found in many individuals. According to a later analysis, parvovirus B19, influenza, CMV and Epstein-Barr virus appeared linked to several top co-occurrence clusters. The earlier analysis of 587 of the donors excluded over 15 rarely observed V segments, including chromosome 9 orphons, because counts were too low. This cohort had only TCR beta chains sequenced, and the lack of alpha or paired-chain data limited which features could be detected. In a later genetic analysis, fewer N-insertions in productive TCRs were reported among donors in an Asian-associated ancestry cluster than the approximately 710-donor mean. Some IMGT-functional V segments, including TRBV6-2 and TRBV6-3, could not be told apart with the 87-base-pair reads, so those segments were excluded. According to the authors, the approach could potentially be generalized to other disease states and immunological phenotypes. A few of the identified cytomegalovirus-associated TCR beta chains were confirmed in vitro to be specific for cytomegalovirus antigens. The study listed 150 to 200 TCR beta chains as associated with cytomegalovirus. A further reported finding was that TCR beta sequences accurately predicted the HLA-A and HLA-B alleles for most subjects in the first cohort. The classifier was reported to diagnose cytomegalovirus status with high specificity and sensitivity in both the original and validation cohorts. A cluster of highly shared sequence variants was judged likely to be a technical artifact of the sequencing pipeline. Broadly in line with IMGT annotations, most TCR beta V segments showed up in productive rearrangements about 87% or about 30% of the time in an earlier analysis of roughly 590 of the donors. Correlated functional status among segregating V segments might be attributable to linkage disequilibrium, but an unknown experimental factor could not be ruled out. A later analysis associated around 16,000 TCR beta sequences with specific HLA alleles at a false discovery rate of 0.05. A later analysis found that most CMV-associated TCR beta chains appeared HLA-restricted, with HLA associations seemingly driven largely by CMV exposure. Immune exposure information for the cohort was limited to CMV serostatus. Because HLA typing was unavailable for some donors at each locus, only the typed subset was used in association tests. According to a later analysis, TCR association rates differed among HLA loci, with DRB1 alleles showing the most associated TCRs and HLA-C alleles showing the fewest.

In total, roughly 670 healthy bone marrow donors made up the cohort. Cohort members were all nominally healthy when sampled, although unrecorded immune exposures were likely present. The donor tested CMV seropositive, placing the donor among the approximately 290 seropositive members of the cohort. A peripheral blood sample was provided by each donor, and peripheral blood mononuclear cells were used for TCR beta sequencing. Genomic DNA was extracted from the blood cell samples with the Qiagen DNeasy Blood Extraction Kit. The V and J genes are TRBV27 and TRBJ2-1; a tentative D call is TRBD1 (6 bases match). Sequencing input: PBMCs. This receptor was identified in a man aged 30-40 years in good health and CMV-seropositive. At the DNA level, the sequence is TGTGCCAGCAGTTTAGTTCAGGGGTACGGCAATGAGCAGTTCTTC. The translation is CASSLVQGYGNEQFF.